The rows below give T cell receptor beta chains drawn from one sample of a study of early T cells in non-severe SARS-CoV-2 infection. TCRdb re-analysed the 5' RACE reads in MiXCR, keeping a single row per CDR3 protein. Seen here are more than 20,000 distinct CDR3 sequences, roughly 4.2% observed once, and the top ten hold around 4.5%. Sequencing was carried out using whole blood. The receptors were gathered from an adult who was a healthcare worker with PCR-confirmed SARS-CoV-2 infection or an uninfected control (not recorded which). CDR3s include the opening cysteine and the closing phenylalanine or tryptophan. A D gene is named only where the DNA matches it firmly. Not every row has a clone size; where given, it reads once, few, many or a size class.

CDR3nt | CDR3aa | d_gene | abundance | j_gene | v_gene
TGTGCCAGCTCTTGGACCCCGGAGGACACTGAAGCTTTCTTT | CASSWTPEDTEAFF | - | - | TRBJ1-1 | TRBV18
TGCAGCGTGATCCCTTTAGAAGGAGGCTACACCTTC | CSVIPLEGGYTF | - | many | TRBJ1-2 | TRBV29-1
TGTGCCAGCAGTGTACTGACAGGGGGCTACGAGCAGTACTTC | CASSVLTGGYEQYF | TRBD1 | many | TRBJ2-7 | TRBV2
TGTGCCAGCAGCTTCGGGGTTGGTAATGAAAAACTGTTTTTT | CASSFGVGNEKLFF | - | - | TRBJ1-4 | TRBV9
TGCAGCGTTCCCGCCGCGGGGTCGGACATTCAGTACTTC | CSVPAAGSDIQYF | - | many | TRBJ2-4 | TRBV29-1
TGTGCCAGCAGTCGGACAGAACAAGAGACCCAGTACTTC | CASSRTEQETQYF | - | many | TRBJ2-5 | TRBV6-1
TGCGCCAGCAGCCCGACTCCAAGCTCCTACAATGAGCAGTTCTTC | CASSPTPSSYNEQFF | - | many | TRBJ2-1 | TRBV5-1
TGTGCCACCAGCAGAGCCGGGTCGGGAGACACTGAAGCTTTCTTT | CATSRAGSGDTEAFF | - | - | TRBJ1-1 | TRBV15
TGTGCCAGCGGGGGCCCTTTAACAGGGACACGTCCAGATACGCAGTATTTT | CASGGPLTGTRPDTQYF | - | few | TRBJ2-3 | TRBV13
TGTGCTAGTGCCGATCCCCTCCAGTACAATGAGCAGTTCTTC | CASADPLQYNEQFF | - | many | TRBJ2-1 | TRBV12-5
TGTGCCAGCTCACAGGACGGGATCTACGAGCAGTACTTC | CASSQDGIYEQYF | - | many | TRBJ2-7 | TRBV18
TGTGCCAGTAGTCCCCCGGGGGGCACAGATACGCAGTATTTT | CASSPPGGTDTQYF | - | - | TRBJ2-3 | TRBV19
TGCGCCAGCAGCCAAGGTCCCAGCGGGAGCACCTACGAGCAGTACTTC | CASSQGPSGSTYEQYF | TRBD2 | many | TRBJ2-7 | TRBV4-1
TGTGCCAGCAGTGAAGAACGGACAGGGTTCTTC | CASSEERTGFF | TRBD1 | many | TRBJ2-1 | TRBV2
TGTGCCAGCAGTCCTAGCGGGAGGGCAGATGAGCAGTTCTTC | CASSPSGRADEQFF | TRBD2 | - | TRBJ2-1 | TRBV6-6
TGTGCCAGCAGCTTAGATCAAGGCGGGAGAGGGGAGACCCAGTACTTC | CASSLDQGGRGETQYF | TRBD2 | many | TRBJ2-5 | TRBV11-2
TGTGCCAGCAGCCCTCTACCCCGAGAAGTCTCTGGAAACACCATATATTTT | CASSPLPREVSGNTIYF | - | - | TRBJ1-3 | TRBV6-5
TGTGCCAGCTCACCACCGAGTACGGGGAGGGCCGGGATAGAGCAGTTCTTC | CASSPPSTGRAGIEQFF | TRBD2 | few | TRBJ2-1 | TRBV18
TGTGCCAGCAGCTTGCGAGGGTATCGGGCAGATACGCAGTATTTT | CASSLRGYRADTQYF | - | - | TRBJ2-3 | TRBV5-5
TGCGCCAGCAGCTTGGGAATGGGAGGTGGGACTGAAGCTTTCTTT | CASSLGMGGGTEAFF | - | many | TRBJ1-1 | TRBV5-1
TGTGCCAGCGAGGGACTAGCGGGGGCCGGAGATACGCAGTATTTT | CASEGLAGAGDTQYF | TRBD2 | - | TRBJ2-3 | TRBV6-1
TGTGCCAGCAGTACTAGGCTTATGAACACTGAAGCTTTCTTT | CASSTRLMNTEAFF | - | many | TRBJ1-1 | TRBV2
TGTGCCAGCAGCGGCGGGCAATTTACCATAACGAACACCGGGGAGCTGTTTTTT | CASSGGQFTITNTGELFF | - | few | TRBJ2-2 | TRBV6-1
TGTGCCAGCAGCTTAGATGTAGTTGGGATTACATACGAGCAGTACTTC | CASSLDVVGITYEQYF | - | - | TRBJ2-7 | TRBV11-2
TGTGCCAGCAGCCCCGGAGACTTGGACAGGTGGTACTTC | CASSPGDLDRWYF | TRBD1 | many | TRBJ2-7 | TRBV27
TGTGCCAGCAGCTTAGAGATGAACACTGAAGCTTTCTTT | CASSLEMNTEAFF | - | many | TRBJ1-1 | TRBV11-3
TGTGCCAGCAGCTTAAACACCGGACAGGGGAGCACCGGGGAGCTGTTTTTT | CASSLNTGQGSTGELFF | TRBD1 | many | TRBJ2-2 | TRBV7-9
TGCAGTGCTAACGAGGTCTGGGGTAATGAAAAACTGTTTTTT | CSANEVWGNEKLFF | - | many | TRBJ1-4 | TRBV20-1
TGTGCCAGCAGTTTAGCGAATGGGGTGGGTGATGAAAAACTGTTTTTT | CASSLANGVGDEKLFF | - | many | TRBJ1-4 | TRBV12-3/TRBV12-4
TGTGCCAGCAGTCGTAGCGGGAGGGAGTCCCACGAGCAGTACTTC | CASSRSGRESHEQYF | TRBD2 | many | TRBJ2-7 | TRBV6-2/TRBV6-3
TGTGCCAGCAGCCCGTCGCCTGGGGCCAACGTCCTGACTTTC | CASSPSPGANVLTF | - | many | TRBJ2-6 | TRBV11-2
TGTGCCAGCATGATCGGGCTAGCGGGAGCCGGGGAGCTGTTTTTT | CASMIGLAGAGELFF | TRBD2 | many | TRBJ2-2 | TRBV27
TGTGCCAGCAGTGAAGTTTCTATATTAGAGGGCAATGAGCAGTTCTTC | CASSEVSILEGNEQFF | - | many | TRBJ2-1 | TRBV6-1
TGCGCCAGCAGCCAAGATTCTGCAGGGGGGAAAGAGACCCAGTACTTC | CASSQDSAGGKETQYF | - | few | TRBJ2-5 | TRBV4-1
TGTGCCAGCAGGGGACCGAGGGCGGGGGGGCTCCACGAGCAGTACTTC | CASRGPRAGGLHEQYF | TRBD2 | many | TRBJ2-7 | TRBV6-1
TGTGCCAGCAGCTTTTCTAGCAATCAGCCCCAGCATTTT | CASSFSSNQPQHF | - | - | TRBJ1-5 | TRBV11-1
TGTGCCAGCAGTTCCGGGACAACGAGGGCTGAAGCTTTCTTT | CASSSGTTRAEAFF | - | - | TRBJ1-1 | TRBV6-1
TGTGCCAGCAGCTTGACTAGCGGGAGCGCAGATACGCAGTATTTT | CASSLTSGSADTQYF | TRBD2 | many | TRBJ2-3 | TRBV7-9
TGCAGTGCTAAGGAAGGACAGGTCACTGAAGCTTTCTTT | CSAKEGQVTEAFF | TRBD1 | medium-sized | TRBJ1-1 | TRBV20-1
TGTGCCAGCAGCTCACCGGACAGGCGACGTAACACTGAAGCTTTCTTT | CASSSPDRRRNTEAFF | TRBD1 | many | TRBJ1-1 | TRBV7-8
TGTGCCACCAGGGGACAGGGACGTGAAGCTTTCTTT | CATRGQGREAFF | TRBD1 | - | TRBJ1-1 | TRBV12-3/TRBV12-4
TGTGCCAGCAGTGTCGTCCCTAGCGGGGGGGATAACACCGGGGAGCTGTTTTTT | CASSVVPSGGDNTGELFF | TRBD2 | many | TRBJ2-2 | TRBV2